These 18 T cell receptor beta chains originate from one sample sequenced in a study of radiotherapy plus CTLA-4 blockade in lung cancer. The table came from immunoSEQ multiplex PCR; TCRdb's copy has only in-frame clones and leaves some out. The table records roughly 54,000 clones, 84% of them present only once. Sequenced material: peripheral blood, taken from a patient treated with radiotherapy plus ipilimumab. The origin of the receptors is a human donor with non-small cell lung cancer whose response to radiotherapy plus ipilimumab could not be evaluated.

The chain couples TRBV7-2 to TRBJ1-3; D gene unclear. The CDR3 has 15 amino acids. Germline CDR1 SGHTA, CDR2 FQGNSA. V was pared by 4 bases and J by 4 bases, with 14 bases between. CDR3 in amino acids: CASSSLISAGNTIYF. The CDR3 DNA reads TGTGCCAGCAGCTCATTAATTAGTGCCGGAAACACCATATATTTT.

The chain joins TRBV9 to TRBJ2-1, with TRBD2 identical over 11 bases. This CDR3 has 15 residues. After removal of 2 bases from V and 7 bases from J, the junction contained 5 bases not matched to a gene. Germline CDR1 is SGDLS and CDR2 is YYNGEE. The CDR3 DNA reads TGTGCCAGCAGCGTTAGCGGGAGGGCCCCTAATGAGCAGTTCTTC. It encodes CASSVSGRAPNEQFF.

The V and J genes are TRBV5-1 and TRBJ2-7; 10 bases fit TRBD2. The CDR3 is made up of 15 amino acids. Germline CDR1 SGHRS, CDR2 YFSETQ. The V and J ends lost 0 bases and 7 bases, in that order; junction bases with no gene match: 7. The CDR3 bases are TGCGCCAGCAGCTTGGAGGTAGCGGGAGGTGGAGAGCAGTACTTC. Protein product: CASSLEVAGGGEQYF.

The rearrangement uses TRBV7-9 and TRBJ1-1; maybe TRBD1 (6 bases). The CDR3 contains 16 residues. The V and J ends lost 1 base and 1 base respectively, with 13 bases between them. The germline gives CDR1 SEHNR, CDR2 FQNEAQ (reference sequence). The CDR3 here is CASSLGGPGQNTEAFF. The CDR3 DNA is TGTGCCAGCAGCTTAGGGGGCCCGGGACAGAACACTGAAGCTTTCTTT.

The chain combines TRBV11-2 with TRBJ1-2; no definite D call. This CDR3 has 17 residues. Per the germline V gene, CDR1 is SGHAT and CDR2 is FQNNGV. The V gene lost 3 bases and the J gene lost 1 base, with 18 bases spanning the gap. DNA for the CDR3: TGTGCCAGCAGCTTCTGGACGGGGAGGGCTGATAACTATGGCTACACCTTC. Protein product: CASSFWTGRADNYGYTF.

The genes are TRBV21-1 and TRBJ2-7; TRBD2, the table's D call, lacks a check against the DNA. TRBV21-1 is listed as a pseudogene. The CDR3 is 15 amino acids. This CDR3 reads CASSKASGTVYKQYF. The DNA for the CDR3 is TGTGCCAGCAGCAAAGCTAGCGGGACCGTATACAAGCAGTACTTC.

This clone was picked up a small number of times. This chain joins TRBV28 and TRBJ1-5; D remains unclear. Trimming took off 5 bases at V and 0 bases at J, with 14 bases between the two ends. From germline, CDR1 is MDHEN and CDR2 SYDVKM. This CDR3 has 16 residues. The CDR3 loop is CASSRRVSYSNQPQHF. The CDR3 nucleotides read TGTGCCAGCAGTAGGCGGGTCTCTTATAGCAATCAGCCCCAGCATTTT. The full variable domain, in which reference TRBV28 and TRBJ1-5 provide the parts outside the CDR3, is DVKVTQSSRYLVKRTGEKVFLECVQDMDHENMFWYRQDPGLGLRLIYFSYDVKMKEKGDIPEGYSVSREKKERFSLILESASTNQTSMYLCASSRRVSYSNQPQHFGDGTRLSIL.

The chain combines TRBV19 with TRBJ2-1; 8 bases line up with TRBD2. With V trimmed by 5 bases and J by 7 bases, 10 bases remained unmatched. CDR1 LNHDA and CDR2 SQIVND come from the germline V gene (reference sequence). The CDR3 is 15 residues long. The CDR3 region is CASSGPGGLSNEQFF. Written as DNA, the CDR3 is TGTGCCAGTAGTGGCCCGGGAGGGCTTTCAAATGAGCAGTTCTTC.

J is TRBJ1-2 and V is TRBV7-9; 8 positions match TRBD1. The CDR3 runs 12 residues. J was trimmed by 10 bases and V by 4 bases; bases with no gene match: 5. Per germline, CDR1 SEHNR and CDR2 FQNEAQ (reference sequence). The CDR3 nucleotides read TGTGCCAGCAGCTCGGACAGGGTGGACTACACCTTC. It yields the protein CASSSDRVDYTF.

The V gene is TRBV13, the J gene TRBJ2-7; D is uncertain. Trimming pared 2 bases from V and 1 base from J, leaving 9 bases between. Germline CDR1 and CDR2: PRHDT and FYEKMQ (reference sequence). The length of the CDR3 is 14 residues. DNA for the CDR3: TGTGCCAGCAGCTTAATATCCAGGTCCTACGAGCAGTACTTC. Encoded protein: CASSLISRSYEQYF.

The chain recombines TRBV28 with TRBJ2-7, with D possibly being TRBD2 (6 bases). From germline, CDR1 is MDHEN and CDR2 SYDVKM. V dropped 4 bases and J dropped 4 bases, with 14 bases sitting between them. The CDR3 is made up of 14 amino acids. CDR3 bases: TGTGCCAGCAGTTGGAGGGAGAGGCGATACGAGCAGTACTTC. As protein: CASSWRERRYEQYF.

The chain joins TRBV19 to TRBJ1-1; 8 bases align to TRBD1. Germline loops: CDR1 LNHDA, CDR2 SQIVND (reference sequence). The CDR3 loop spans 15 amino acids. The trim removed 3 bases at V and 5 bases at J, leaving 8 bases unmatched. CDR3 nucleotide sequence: TGTGCCAGTAGTATCCTAACCAGGGGGCAGACTGAAGCTTTCTTT. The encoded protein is CASSILTRGQTEAFF.

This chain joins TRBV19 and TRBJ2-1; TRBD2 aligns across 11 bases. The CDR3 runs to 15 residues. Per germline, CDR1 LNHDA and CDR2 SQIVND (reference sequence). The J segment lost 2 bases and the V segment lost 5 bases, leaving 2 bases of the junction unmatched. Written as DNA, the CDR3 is TGTGCCAGTAGTCCGACTAGCGGGGCCTACAATGAGCAGTTCTTC. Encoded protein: CASSPTSGAYNEQFF.

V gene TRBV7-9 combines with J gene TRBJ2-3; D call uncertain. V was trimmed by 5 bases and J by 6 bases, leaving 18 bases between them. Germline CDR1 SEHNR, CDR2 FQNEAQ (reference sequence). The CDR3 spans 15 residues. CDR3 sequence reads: CASSPVVSASDTQYF. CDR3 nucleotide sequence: TGTGCCAGCAGCCCAGTTGTGTCCGCCAGTGATACGCAGTATTTT.

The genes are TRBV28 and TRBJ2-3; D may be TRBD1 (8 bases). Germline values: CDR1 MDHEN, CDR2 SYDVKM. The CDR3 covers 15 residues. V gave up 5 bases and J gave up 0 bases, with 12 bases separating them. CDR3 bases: TGTGCCAGCAGTGGGGGGGACAGGAGCACAGATACGCAGTATTTT. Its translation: CASSGGDRSTDTQYF.

This CDR3 reads CASTPKSRLAGDTQYF. For the CDR3, the DNA is TGTGCCAGCACCCCAAAGTCGAGACTAGCGGGAGATACGCAGTATTTT. The chain carries TRBV7-9 and TRBJ2-3, with 10 positions matching TRBD2. The V and J ends lost 7 bases and 5 bases, in that order; junction bases with no gene match: 12. The CDR3 is 16 residues long. Germline assignment: CDR1 SEHNR and CDR2 FQNEAQ (reference sequence).

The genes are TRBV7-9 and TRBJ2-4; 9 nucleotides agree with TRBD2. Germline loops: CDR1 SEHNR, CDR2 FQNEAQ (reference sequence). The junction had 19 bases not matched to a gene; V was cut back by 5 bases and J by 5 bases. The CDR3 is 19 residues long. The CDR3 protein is CASSPGALAGRVKENIQYF. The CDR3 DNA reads TGTGCCAGCAGCCCAGGGGCTCTAGCGGGACGGGTGAAGGAAAACATTCAGTACTTC.

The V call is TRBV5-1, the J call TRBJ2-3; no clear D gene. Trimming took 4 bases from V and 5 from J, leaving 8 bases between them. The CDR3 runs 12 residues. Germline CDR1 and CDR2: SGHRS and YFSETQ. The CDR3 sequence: CASSPYLDTQYF. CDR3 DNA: TGCGCCAGCAGCCCGTACTTAGATACGCAGTATTTT.